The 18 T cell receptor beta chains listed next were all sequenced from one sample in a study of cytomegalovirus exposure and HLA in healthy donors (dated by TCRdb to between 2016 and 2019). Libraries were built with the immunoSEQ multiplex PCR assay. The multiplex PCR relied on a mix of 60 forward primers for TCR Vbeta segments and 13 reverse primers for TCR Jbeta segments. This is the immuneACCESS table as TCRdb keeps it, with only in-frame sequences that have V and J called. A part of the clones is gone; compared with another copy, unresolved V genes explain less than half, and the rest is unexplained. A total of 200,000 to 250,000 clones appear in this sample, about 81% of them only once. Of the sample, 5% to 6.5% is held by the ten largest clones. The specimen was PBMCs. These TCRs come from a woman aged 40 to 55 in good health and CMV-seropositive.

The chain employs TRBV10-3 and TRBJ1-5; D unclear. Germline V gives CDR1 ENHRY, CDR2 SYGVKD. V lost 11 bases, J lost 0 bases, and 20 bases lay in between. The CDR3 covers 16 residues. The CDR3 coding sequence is TGTGCCTCGGGGAACGCGGCGTACGATAGCAATCAGCCCCAGCATTTT. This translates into CASGNAAYDSNQPQHF.

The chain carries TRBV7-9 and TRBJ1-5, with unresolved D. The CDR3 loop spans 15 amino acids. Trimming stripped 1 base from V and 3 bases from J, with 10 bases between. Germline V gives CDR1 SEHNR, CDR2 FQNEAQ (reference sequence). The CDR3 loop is CASSLGQEFNQPQHF. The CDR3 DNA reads TGTGCCAGCAGCTTAGGGCAGGAATTCAATCAGCCCCAGCATTTT. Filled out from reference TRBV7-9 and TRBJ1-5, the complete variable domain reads DTGVSQNPRHKITKRGQNVTFRCDPISEHNRLYWYRQTLGQGPEFLTYFQNEAQLEKSRLLSDRFSAERPKGSFSTLEIQRTEQGDSAMYLCASSLGQEFNQPQHFGDGTRLSIL.

CDR3 sequence: CASSWDSSGNTIYF. CDR3 nucleotides: TGTGCCAGCAGTTGGGACTCCTCTGGAAACACCATATATTTT. This chain connects TRBV6-1 to TRBJ1-3, with TRBD1 as a possible D gene (5 bases). With 5 bases removed from V and 0 bases from J, the gap between germline ends came to 8 bases. CDR3 length equals 14 residues. The V gene's germline CDR1 is MNHNS and CDR2 SASEGT.

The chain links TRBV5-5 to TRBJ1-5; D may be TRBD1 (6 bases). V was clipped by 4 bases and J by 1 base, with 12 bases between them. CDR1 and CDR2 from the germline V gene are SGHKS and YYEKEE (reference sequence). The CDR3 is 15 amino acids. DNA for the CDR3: TGTGCCAGCAGCCCCTTAAGGGGGAGCAATCAGCCCCAGCATTTT. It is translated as CASSPLRGSNQPQHF.

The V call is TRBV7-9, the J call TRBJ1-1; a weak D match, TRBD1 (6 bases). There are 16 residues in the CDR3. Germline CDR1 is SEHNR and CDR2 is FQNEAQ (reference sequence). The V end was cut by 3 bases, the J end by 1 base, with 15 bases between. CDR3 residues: CASSLGPGARNTEAFF. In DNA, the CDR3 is TGTGCCAGCAGCTTGGGACCAGGGGCTCGGAACACTGAAGCTTTCTTT.

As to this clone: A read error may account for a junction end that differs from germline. DNA for the CDR3: TGTTCCAGCAGCTTAAGGGAGATAGCTTCACCCCTCCACTTT. Its translation: CSSSLREIASPLHF. This sequence joins TRBV7-9 and TRBJ1-6; no clear D. The CDR3 has 14 residues. Germline loops: CDR1 SEHNR, CDR2 FQNEAQ (reference sequence).

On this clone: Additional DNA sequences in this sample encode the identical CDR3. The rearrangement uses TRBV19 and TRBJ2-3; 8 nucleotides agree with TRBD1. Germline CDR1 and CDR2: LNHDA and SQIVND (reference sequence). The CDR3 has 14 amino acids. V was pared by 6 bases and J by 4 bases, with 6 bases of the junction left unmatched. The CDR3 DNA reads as TGTGCCAGTAGGCGCACAGGGGGTCCAGATACGCAGTATTTT. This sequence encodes CASRRTGGPDTQYF.

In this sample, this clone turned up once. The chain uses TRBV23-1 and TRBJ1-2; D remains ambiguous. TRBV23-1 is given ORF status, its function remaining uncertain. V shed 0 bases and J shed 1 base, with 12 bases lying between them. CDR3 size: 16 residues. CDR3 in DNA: TGCGCCAGCAGTCAATCTGAAAGGAGAATTAACTATGGCTACACCTTC. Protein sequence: CASSQSERRINYGYTF.

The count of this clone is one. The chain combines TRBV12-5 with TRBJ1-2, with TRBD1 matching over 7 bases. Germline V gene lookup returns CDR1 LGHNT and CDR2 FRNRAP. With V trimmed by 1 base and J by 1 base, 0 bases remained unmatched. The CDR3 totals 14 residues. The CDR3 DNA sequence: TGTGCTAGTGGTTTGGGGGACAGTAACTATGGCTACACCTTC. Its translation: CASGLGDSNYGYTF.

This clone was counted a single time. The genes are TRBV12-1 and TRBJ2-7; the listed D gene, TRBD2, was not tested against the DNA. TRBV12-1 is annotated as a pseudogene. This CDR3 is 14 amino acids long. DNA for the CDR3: TGTGCCAGCAGCTCTAGCGGGAGCTTGGACGAGCAGTACTTC. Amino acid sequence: CASSSSGSLDEQYF.

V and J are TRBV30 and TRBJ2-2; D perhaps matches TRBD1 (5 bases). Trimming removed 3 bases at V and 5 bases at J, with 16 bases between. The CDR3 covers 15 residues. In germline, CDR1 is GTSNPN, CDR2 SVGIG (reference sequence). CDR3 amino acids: CAWRFAGLLTGELFF. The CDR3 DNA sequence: TGTGCCTGGAGATTCGCAGGGTTGTTAACCGGGGAGCTGTTTTTT.

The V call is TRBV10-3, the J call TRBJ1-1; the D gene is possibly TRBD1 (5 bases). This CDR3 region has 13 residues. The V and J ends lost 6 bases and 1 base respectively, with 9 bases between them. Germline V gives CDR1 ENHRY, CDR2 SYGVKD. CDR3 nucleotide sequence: TGTGCCATCAGCCAGACAGAGAACACTGAAGCTTTCTTT. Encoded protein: CAISQTENTEAFF.

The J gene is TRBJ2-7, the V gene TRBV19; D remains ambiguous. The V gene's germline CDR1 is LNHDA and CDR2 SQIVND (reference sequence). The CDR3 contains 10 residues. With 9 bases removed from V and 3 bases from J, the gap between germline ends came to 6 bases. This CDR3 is CASRIYEQYF. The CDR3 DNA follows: TGTGCCAGCAGAATCTACGAGCAGTACTTC.

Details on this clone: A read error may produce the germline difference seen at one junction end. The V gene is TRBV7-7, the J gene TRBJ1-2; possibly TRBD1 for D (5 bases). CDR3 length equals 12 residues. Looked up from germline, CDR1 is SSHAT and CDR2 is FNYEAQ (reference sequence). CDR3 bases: TGTGCTAGCAGCTTAGTCAGGGCTGGCTACACCTTC. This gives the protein CASSLVRAGYTF.

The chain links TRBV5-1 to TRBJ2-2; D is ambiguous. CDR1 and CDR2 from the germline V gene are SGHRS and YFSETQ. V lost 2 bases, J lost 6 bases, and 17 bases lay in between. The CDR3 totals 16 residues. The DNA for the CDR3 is TGCGCCAGCAGCTTAAGATCAGGTGGCGCCGCCGGGGAGCTGTTTTTT. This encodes CASSLRSGGAAGELFF.

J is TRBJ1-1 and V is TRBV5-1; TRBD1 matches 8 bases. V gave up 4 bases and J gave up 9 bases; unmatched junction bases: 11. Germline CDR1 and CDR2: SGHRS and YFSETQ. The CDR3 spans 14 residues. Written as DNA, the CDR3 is TGCGCCAGCAGCCGACAGGGGACGACGGATCAAGCTTTCTTT. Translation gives CASSRQGTTDQAFF.

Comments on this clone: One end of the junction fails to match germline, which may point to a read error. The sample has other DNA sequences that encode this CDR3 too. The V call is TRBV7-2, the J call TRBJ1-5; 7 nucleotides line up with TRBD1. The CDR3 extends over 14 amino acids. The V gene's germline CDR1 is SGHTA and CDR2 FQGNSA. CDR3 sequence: CASSWSGGNQPQHF. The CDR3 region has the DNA TGTGCCAGCAGCTGGTCAGGGGGAAATCAGCCTCAGCATTTT.

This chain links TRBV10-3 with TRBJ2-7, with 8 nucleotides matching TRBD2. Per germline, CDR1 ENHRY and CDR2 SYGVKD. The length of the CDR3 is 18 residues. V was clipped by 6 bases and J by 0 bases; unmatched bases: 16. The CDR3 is CAISPGGAGGRNSYEQYF. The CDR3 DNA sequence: TGTGCCATCAGCCCCGGTGGGGCGGGGGGCCGGAACTCCTACGAGCAGTACTTC.